These 15 T cell receptor beta chains were sequenced from one sample in a study of blood T cell repertoires in COVID-19. Assay: immunoSEQ multiplex PCR; the TCRdb copy retains only in-frame clones and omits some. The top ten hold approximately 2.4% of the sample, which has about 40,000 clones, about 88% seen once. Sequenced material: peripheral blood. The receptors come from a human donor in a cohort sampled during active COVID-19.

The chain joins TRBV5-6 to TRBJ2-2; 9 nucleotides align to TRBD1. V dropped 4 bases and J dropped 4; count of bases not matched to a gene: 5. CDR3 length equals 15 residues. Germline V gene sequence: CDR1 SGHDT, CDR2 YYEEEE. CDR3 residues: CASSRDRVFTGELFF. CDR3 nucleotide sequence: TGTGCCAGCAGCCGGGACAGGGTATTCACCGGGGAGCTGTTTTTT.

This clone was found once. The chain couples TRBV7-3 to TRBJ2-5, with 11 positions matching TRBD2. The CDR3 has 14 residues. The germline V gene encodes CDR1 SGHTA and CDR2 FQGTGA. With V trimmed by 4 bases and J by 4 bases, 2 bases remained unmatched. The CDR3 spells CASSSGTSGETQYF. The CDR3 nucleotides read TGTGCCAGCAGCTCCGGGACTAGCGGAGAGACCCAGTACTTC.

This chain connects TRBV5-1 to TRBJ2-6; perhaps TRBD2 as D (6 bases). Trimming took 0 bases from V and 0 from J, leaving 10 bases between them. This CDR3 has 17 amino acids. The germline CDR1 and CDR2 sequences are SGHRS and YFSETQ. CDR3 region: CASSLGLAASGANVLTF. Here the CDR3 DNA reads TGCGCCAGCAGCTTGGGGTTAGCGGCCTCTGGGGCCAACGTCCTGACTTTC.

This chain links TRBV4-1 with TRBJ1-6, with TRBD1 matching over 8 bases. The CDR3 has 16 amino acids. V lost 4 bases and J lost 9; bases outside the gene matches: 11. Germline CDR1 and CDR2: MGHRA and YSYEKL. CDR3 bases: TGCGCCAGCAGCCCTCTCGGACAGGGAATCGGTTCACCCCTCCACTTT. Amino acids: CASSPLGQGIGSPLHF.

This rearrangement joins TRBV10-3 to TRBJ2-3; 8 positions agree with TRBD2. The CDR3 contains 15 residues. J gave up 3 bases and V 6 bases, and 8 bases lay outside the gene matches. Germline V gives CDR1 ENHRY, CDR2 SYGVKD. CDR3 sequence (DNA): TGTGCCATCAGGCTGGGACTAGAGGGTACAGATACGCAGTATTTT. Translating gives CAIRLGLEGTDTQYF.

This clone has only a few counts. V usage is TRBV7-8 and J usage is TRBJ2-3, with D possibly being TRBD1 (5 bases). Trimming pared 3 bases from V and 2 bases from J, leaving 12 bases between. Germline CDR1 is SGHVS and CDR2 is FQNEAQ. The CDR3 is 15 residues long. The CDR3 sequence: CASSFRGQNTDTQYF. The CDR3 DNA reads as TGTGCCAGCAGCTTTCGTGGACAAAACACAGATACGCAGTATTTT.

The chain couples TRBV6-5 to TRBJ2-3, with 7 bases matching TRBD1. Germline CDR1 and CDR2: MNHEY and SVGAGI. J was trimmed by 0 bases and V by 10 bases; bases with no gene match: 10. This CDR3 spans 15 amino acids. DNA of the CDR3: TGTGCCACCCACACCAACAGGGGAAGCACAGATACGCAGTATTTT. It encodes CATHTNRGSTDTQYF.

The chain has TRBV12-5 and TRBJ2-5; TRBD1 matches at 7 bases. Germline V gene sequence: CDR1 LGHNT, CDR2 FRNRAP. This CDR3 comprises 11 residues. Losses at the gene ends were 5 bases for V and 13 bases for J; bases not matched to a gene: 7. The CDR3 DNA is TGTGCTAGTGGTAAAACAGGGGCTTGGTACTTC. Translation gives CASGKTGAWYF.

DNA of the CDR3: TGTGCCAGCAACTCGAGGGGGCAGTACGAAAAACTGTTTTTT. Its translation: CASNSRGQYEKLFF. V usage is TRBV28 and J usage is TRBJ1-4, with 7 bases identical to TRBD1. V lost 7 bases to trimming and J lost 8 bases; unmatched junction nucleotides: 10. CDR1 and CDR2 from the germline V gene are MDHEN and SYDVKM. The CDR3 covers 14 residues.

The rearrangement uses TRBV19 and TRBJ2-7; TRBD1 matches 9 bases. There are 15 residues in the CDR3. CDR1 and CDR2 (germline): LNHDA, SQIVND (reference sequence). V lost 3 bases and J lost 2; bases outside the gene matches: 5. The CDR3 nucleotides are TGTGCCAGTAGTATGCGGGGACAGGGAACCTACGAGCAGTACTTC. This encodes CASSMRGQGTYEQYF.

Written as DNA, the CDR3 is TGCAGCGGCGGGTTTCAAGAGACCCAGTACTTC. This encodes CSGGFQETQYF. The rearrangement links TRBV29-1 to TRBJ2-5, with D possibly being TRBD2 (5 bases). Trimming removed 7 bases from V and 2 bases from J, with 8 bases in between. This CDR3 has 11 residues. Germline CDR1 and CDR2: SQVTM and ANQGSEA. Based on the CDR3 plus reference TRBV29-1 and TRBJ2-5, the full variable domain is SAVISQKPSRDICQRGTSLTIQCQVDSQVTMMFWYRQQPGQSLTLIATANQGSEATYESGFVIDKFPISRPNLTFSTLTVSNMSPEDSSIYLCSGGFQETQYFGPGTRLLVL.

J is TRBJ1-6 and V is TRBV6-5, with 10 bases aligning to TRBD1. Trimming at V came to 11 bases and at J to 7 bases, leaving 5 bases not matched to a gene. CDR1 MNHEY and CDR2 SVGAGI come from the germline V gene. The CDR3 is made up of 13 amino acids. Written as DNA, the CDR3 is TGTGCCGGGGGACAGGGGAACAATTCACCCCTCCACTTT. Translation gives CAGGQGNNSPLHF.

This chain joins TRBV6-4 and TRBJ1-5, with 7 positions matching TRBD1. V lost 6 bases and J lost 1; bases outside the gene matches: 9. The V gene's germline CDR1 is MRHNA and CDR2 SNTAGT. This CDR3 comprises 16 residues. CDR3 in amino acids: CASRRDSQGSNQPQHF. The CDR3 bases are TGTGCCAGCAGGCGGGACTCACAGGGGAGCAATCAGCCCCAGCATTTT.

The V call is TRBV2, the J call TRBJ1-5; D might be TRBD1 (5 bases). Germline values: CDR1 SNHLY, CDR2 FYNNEI. The CDR3 loop spans 13 amino acids. V was shortened by 4 bases and J by 7 bases, with 11 bases between the two germline ends. CDR3 coding DNA: TGTGCCAGCAGTGGCAGGGCTGACCAGCCCCAGCATTTT. Its translation is CASSGRADQPQHF.

The rearrangement uses TRBV27 and TRBJ2-5; 7 positions agree with TRBD1. The germline V gene encodes CDR1 MNHEY and CDR2 SMNVEV (reference sequence). Trimming took 3 bases from V and 4 from J; bases not matched to a gene: 5. The length of the CDR3 is 14 residues. The CDR3 sequence: CASSLTGMGETQYF. CDR3 DNA: TGTGCCAGCAGTTTGACAGGGATGGGAGAGACCCAGTACTTC.